This T cell receptor (beta chain) was recorded in a study of control samples from healthy donors and cancer patients. This CDR3 spans 14 amino acids. The V gene lost 4 bases and the J gene lost 10 bases, with 19 bases spanning the gap. Germline V gives CDR1 SNHLY, CDR2 FYNNEI. The protocol was immunoSEQ multiplex PCR, while the TCRdb copy is restricted to in-frame clones and leaves out a portion. The sample holds roughly 200,000 clones. The J gene is TRBJ1-1, the V gene TRBV2; D uncertain. Specimen: blood. This TCR derives from a woman aged 25-40 years in good health. CDR3 in DNA: TGTGCCAGCAGTGCTTTGAGCGAGAGAGGACGAGCTTTCTTT. As protein: CASSALSERGRAFF. Drawing the rest from reference TRBV2 and TRBJ1-1, the complete variable domain is EPEVTQTPSHQVTQMGQEVILRCVPISNHLYFYWYRQILGQKVEFLVSFYNNEISEKSEIFDDQFSVERPDGSNFTLKIRSTKLEDSAMYFCASSALSERGRAFFGQGTRLTVV.